The rows below give T cell receptor beta chains drawn from one sample of a study of preoperative IRX-2 immunotherapy in early breast cancer. Repertoires were generated with immunoSEQ multiplex PCR, while TCRdb's copy carries only in-frame clones and drops some. Among around 40,000 clones listed, approximately 94% were seen once. Sequencing was performed on tumor tissue, taken after IRX-2 immunotherapy. The receptors shown here come from a human donor with breast cancer. CDR3s include the opening cysteine and the closing phenylalanine or tryptophan. The D gene is left open where the match is weak. Expanded clones are given a class, and other clones once, few, many or no size at all.

D: NA
J: TRBJ2-2
V: TRBV5-1
length: 16
size: NA
DNA: TGCGCCAGCAGCTTGGATCCGGCGGGAACTACCGGGGAGCTGTTTTTT
CDR3: CASSLDPAGTTGELFF

D: TRBD2
J: TRBJ2-5
V: TRBV9
length: 17
size: NA
DNA: TGTGCCAGCAGCGTAGCTGGTCTCGGGGGGATCGGGGAGACCCAGTACTTC
CDR3: CASSVAGLGGIGETQYF

D: NA
J: TRBJ1-3
V: TRBV5-4
length: 13
size: NA
DNA: TGTGCCAGCTCATCCCAGACTGGAAACACCATATATTTT
CDR3: CASSSQTGNTIYF

D: NA
J: TRBJ2-1
V: TRBV28
length: 15
size: NA
DNA: TGTGCCAGCAGTTTTAGCGTCCGCTCCTACAATGAGCAGTTCTTC
CDR3: CASSFSVRSYNEQFF

D: TRBD2
J: TRBJ2-3
V: TRBV5-5
length: 14
size: NA
DNA: TGTGCCAGCAGCTTGGCTAGCGGGGCGGATACGCAGTATTTT
CDR3: CASSLASGADTQYF

D: NA
J: TRBJ1-2
V: TRBV6-1
length: 12
size: NA
DNA: TGTGCCAGCCAGGGGATAGGATATGGCTACACCTTC
CDR3: CASQGIGYGYTF

D: NA
J: TRBJ1-2
V: TRBV9
length: 14
size: few
DNA: TGTGCCAGCAGCCCCACCCGGGACGGCTATGGCTACACCTTC
CDR3: CASSPTRDGYGYTF

D: TRBD2
J: TRBJ2-5
V: TRBV7-9
length: 13
size: NA
DNA: TGTGCCAGCACGGAAGCGGGAGGAGGGACCCAGTACTTC
CDR3: CASTEAGGGTQYF

D: NA
J: TRBJ1-4
V: TRBV5-6
length: 15
size: NA
DNA: TGTGCCAGCAGCTTGGCCAGTCAGGGGAATGAAAAACTGTTTTTT
CDR3: CASSLASQGNEKLFF

D: NA
J: TRBJ1-2
V: TRBV7-9
length: 13
size: NA
DNA: TGTGCCAGCAGCTTAGAACGAGGGAGTGGCTACACCTTC
CDR3: CASSLERGSGYTF

D: TRBD1
J: TRBJ2-1
V: TRBV7-2
length: 12
size: NA
DNA: TGTGCCAGCAGCTCGCGAGGGGGCGAGCAGTTCTTC
CDR3: CASSSRGGEQFF

D: TRBD2
J: TRBJ2-1
V: TRBV6-5
length: 15
size: NA
DNA: TGTGCCAGCAGTTACCGGACTAGCGGGAGAAATGAGCAGTTCTTC
CDR3: CASSYRTSGRNEQFF

D: NA
J: TRBJ1-5
V: TRBV4-1
length: 13
size: NA
DNA: TGCGCCAGCAGCCAAGGTTTCAATCAGCCCCAGCATTTT
CDR3: CASSQGFNQPQHF

D: TRBD1
J: TRBJ2-5
V: TRBV9
length: 16
size: NA
DNA: TGTGCCAGCAGCGTAGGAGGGACAGGGGGCCGAGAGACCCAGTACTTC
CDR3: CASSVGGTGGRETQYF

D: TRBD1
J: TRBJ2-1
V: TRBV27
length: 19
size: NA
DNA: TGTGCCAGCAGTCCGTCCTTACCCACAGGGGCCATAAGGCACAATGAGCAGTTCTTC
CDR3: CASSPSLPTGAIRHNEQFF

D: NA
J: TRBJ2-5
V: TRBV18
length: 14
size: NA
DNA: TGTGCCAGCTCACCAGCCGGGGCCCAGGAGACCCAGTACTTC
CDR3: CASSPAGAQETQYF

D: NA
J: TRBJ2-7
V: TRBV5-6
length: 14
size: NA
DNA: TGTGCCAGCAGCTTGGCGGGAGAACCCTACGAGCAGTACTTC
CDR3: CASSLAGEPYEQYF

D: NA
J: TRBJ1-2
V: TRBV4-3
length: 14
size: NA
DNA: TGCGCCAGCAGCCAAGTGGTGGCAGGGCAAGGCTACACCTTC
CDR3: CASSQVVAGQGYTF

D: TRBD1
J: TRBJ2-3
V: TRBV5-1
length: 15
size: NA
DNA: TGCGCCAGCAGCTTAACAGGGGCCAACACAGATACGCAGTATTTT
CDR3: CASSLTGANTDTQYF

D: TRBD2
J: TRBJ2-5
V: TRBV28
length: 11
size: NA
DNA: TGTGCCAGCTCCCCGCGGGAGGAGCAGTACTTC
CDR3: CASSPREEQYF

D: NA
J: TRBJ2-1
V: TRBV7-9
length: 13
size: NA
DNA: TGTGCCAGCAGCTTAGGACAATACAATGAGCAGTTCTTC
CDR3: CASSLGQYNEQFF

D: NA
J: TRBJ2-2
V: TRBV9
length: 14
size: NA
DNA: TGTGCCAGCAGCTTCGGTCTCGCTACCGGGGAGCTGTTTTTT
CDR3: CASSFGLATGELFF

D: TRBD2
J: TRBJ2-1
V: TRBV5-4
length: 16
size: once
DNA: TGTGCCAGCAGCTCGGGGGGGACTAGCGGATACAATGAGCAGTTCTTC
CDR3: CASSSGGTSGYNEQFF

D: NA
J: TRBJ2-1
V: TRBV29-1
length: 14
size: NA
DNA: TGCAGCGTTGAAGATAGCGAGACCTACAATGAGCAGTTCTTC
CDR3: CSVEDSETYNEQFF

D: TRBD2
J: TRBJ2-3
V: TRBV7-9
length: 15
size: NA
DNA: TGTGCCAGCAGTTTGGGACTAGCCAGGGCAGATACGCAGTATTTT
CDR3: CASSLGLARADTQYF

D: TRBD2
J: TRBJ2-5
V: TRBV4-2
length: 20
size: NA
DNA: TGTGCCAGCAGCCAAGGAGCCCTAAGGGGACTAGCGGGCCTTCAAGAGACCCAGTACTTC
CDR3: CASSQGALRGLAGLQETQYF

D: NA
J: TRBJ1-4
V: TRBV4-3
length: 16
size: once
DNA: TGCGCCAGCAGCCAAGATACAGGGACGGGTAATGAAAAACTGTTTTTT
CDR3: CASSQDTGTGNEKLFF

D: TRBD1
J: TRBJ2-1
V: TRBV4-1
length: 16
size: NA
DNA: TGCGCCAGCAGCCAACCCGGGACAGGGAATTGGAATGAGCAGTTCTTC
CDR3: CASSQPGTGNWNEQFF

D: NA
J: TRBJ2-5
V: TRBV23-1
length: 12
size: NA
DNA: TGCGCCAGCAGAGCGAGAGGCGAGACCCAGTACTTC
CDR3: CASRARGETQYF

D: NA
J: TRBJ1-2
V: TRBV6-5
length: 13
size: once
DNA: TGTGCCAGCAGTTACTTGGCGGACTATGGCTACACCTTC
CDR3: CASSYLADYGYTF

D: NA
J: TRBJ2-7
V: TRBV20-1
length: 11
size: NA
DNA: TGCAGGGCCTCTAGTACCTACGAGCAGTACTTC
CDR3: CRASSTYEQYF

D: TRBD2
J: TRBJ2-1
V: TRBV5-1
length: 14
size: NA
DNA: TGCGCCAGCAGCTTGAATAGCGGGTACAATGAGCAGTTCTTC
CDR3: CASSLNSGYNEQFF

D: NA
J: TRBJ2-5
V: TRBV18
length: 14
size: NA
DNA: TGTGCCAGCTCCCAAAATGTGGGAGAGGAGACCCAGTACTTC
CDR3: CASSQNVGEETQYF

D: TRBD2
J: TRBJ2-3
V: TRBV7-9
length: 14
size: NA
DNA: TGTGCCAGCAGCTTAGCGCTGGGGGGGGATACGCAGTATTTT
CDR3: CASSLALGGDTQYF

D: NA
J: TRBJ2-2
V: TRBV9
length: 16
size: NA
DNA: TGTGCCAGCAGTCCAAGGGGCTTACTGAACACCGGGGAGCTGTTTTTT
CDR3: CASSPRGLLNTGELFF

D: NA
J: TRBJ2-1
V: TRBV28
length: 13
size: NA
DNA: TGTGCCAGCAGTATTTTACTATACAATGAGCAGTTCTTC
CDR3: CASSILLYNEQFF

D: NA
J: TRBJ2-7
V: TRBV28
length: 13
size: NA
DNA: TGTGCCAGCAGGACAGGAAGCTCCTACGAGCAGTACTTC
CDR3: CASRTGSSYEQYF

D: NA
J: TRBJ2-7
V: TRBV18
length: 15
size: once
DNA: TGTGCCAGCTCACCAAAGACAGTACTCCACTACGAGCAGTACTTC
CDR3: CASSPKTVLHYEQYF

D: NA
J: TRBJ2-1
V: TRBV5-4
length: 16
size: medium-sized
DNA: TGTGCCAGCAGCGTGGGGGGAAAGAGATTTGACAATGAGCAGTTCTTC
CDR3: CASSVGGKRFDNEQFF

D: TRBD1
J: TRBJ2-1
V: TRBV15
length: 15
size: NA
DNA: TGTGCCACCAGCAGCGACAGGGTGGGATACAATGAGCAGTTCTTC
CDR3: CATSSDRVGYNEQFF

D: TRBD1
J: TRBJ2-6
V: TRBV7-3
length: 19
size: NA
DNA: TGTGCCAGCAGCTTAGGTAGGGGGCCCTCCAGCTCTGGGGCCAACGTCCTGACTTTC
CDR3: CASSLGRGPSSSGANVLTF

D: NA
J: TRBJ1-4
V: TRBV9
length: 14
size: NA
DNA: TGTGCCAGCAGCGTATGGTCCGGGGATGAAAAACTGTTTTTT
CDR3: CASSVWSGDEKLFF

D: NA
J: TRBJ2-2
V: TRBV7-3
length: 14
size: NA
DNA: TGTGCCAGCAGGGCAGGGTGGAACACCGGGGAGCTGTTTTTT
CDR3: CASRAGWNTGELFF

D: NA
J: TRBJ1-1
V: TRBV5-4
length: 15
size: few
DNA: TGTGCCAGCAGCTTCGAGGTTACGGATAACACTGAAGCTTTCTTT
CDR3: CASSFEVTDNTEAFF

D: TRBD1
J: TRBJ1-5
V: TRBV19
length: 14
size: NA
DNA: TGTGCCAGTAGTGTTACAGGGGCCCGGCAGCCCCAGCATTTT
CDR3: CASSVTGARQPQHF

D: NA
J: TRBJ1-6
V: TRBV4-3
length: 13
size: few
DNA: TGCGCCAGCAGCCAAGTGAAGGGGGAACCCCTCCACTTT
CDR3: CASSQVKGEPLHF

D: TRBD2
J: TRBJ2-5
V: TRBV29-1
length: 15
size: NA
DNA: TGCAGCGTTGAATTAGCGGGGTGGGTGCTGGAGACCCAGTACTTC
CDR3: CSVELAGWVLETQYF

D: NA
J: TRBJ2-3
V: TRBV2
length: 15
size: NA
DNA: TGTGCCAGCAGTGAATTGCGGGGAAGCACAGATACGCAGTATTTT
CDR3: CASSELRGSTDTQYF

D: TRBD1
J: TRBJ1-3
V: TRBV5-1
length: 13
size: NA
DNA: TGCGCCAGCAGCCTGGGACAGGGAAACACCATATATTTT
CDR3: CASSLGQGNTIYF

D: NA
J: TRBJ2-1
V: TRBV9
length: 14
size: few
DNA: TGTGCCAGCAGCGTAGGCGGAGATTACAATGAGCAGTTCTTC
CDR3: CASSVGGDYNEQFF

D: NA
J: TRBJ2-5
V: TRBV6-5
length: 13
size: NA
DNA: TGTGCCAGCAGTTTACAGGGATCGGAGACCCAGTACTTC
CDR3: CASSLQGSETQYF

D: TRBD1
J: TRBJ2-3
V: TRBV15
length: 15
size: NA
DNA: TGTGCCACCAGCAGAGTTGGGGACAGGGGGGATACGCAGTATTTT
CDR3: CATSRVGDRGDTQYF

D: NA
J: TRBJ2-7
V: TRBV27
length: 10
size: NA
DNA: TGTGCCAGCAGGGGTCACGAGCAGTACTTC
CDR3: CASRGHEQYF

D: NA
J: TRBJ2-2
V: TRBV10-3
length: 14
size: NA
DNA: TGTGCCATGGGAGTGGGGGTGGACACCGGGGAGCTGTTTTTT
CDR3: CAMGVGVDTGELFF

D: TRBD2
J: TRBJ2-1
V: TRBV6-1
length: 13
size: NA
DNA: TGTGCCAGCAATAGCGGGAGTAGGAATGAGCAGTTCTTC
CDR3: CASNSGSRNEQFF

D: NA
J: TRBJ2-7
V: TRBV11-2
length: 13
size: once
DNA: TGTGCCAGCAGCTTCGCGTTTGGGTACGAGCAGTACTTC
CDR3: CASSFAFGYEQYF